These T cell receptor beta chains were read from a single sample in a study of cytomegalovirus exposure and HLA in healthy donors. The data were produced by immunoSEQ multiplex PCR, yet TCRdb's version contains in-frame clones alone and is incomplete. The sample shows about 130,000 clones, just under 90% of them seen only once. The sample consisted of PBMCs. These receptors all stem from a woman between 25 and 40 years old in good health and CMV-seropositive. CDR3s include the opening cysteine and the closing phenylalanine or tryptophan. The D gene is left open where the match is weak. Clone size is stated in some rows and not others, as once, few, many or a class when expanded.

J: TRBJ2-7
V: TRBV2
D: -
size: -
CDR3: CASSESWQGNEQYF
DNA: TGTGCCAGCAGTGAGTCATGGCAGGGTAACGAGCAGTACTTC

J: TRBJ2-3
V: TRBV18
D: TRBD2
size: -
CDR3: CASSPPAIFILAGVYIPEDTQYF
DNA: TGTGCCAGCTCACCACCGGCAATTTTTATCCTAGCGGGAGTTTATATTCCGGAAGATACGCAGTATTTT

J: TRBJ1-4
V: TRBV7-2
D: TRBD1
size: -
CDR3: CASSLLGQGAEKLFF
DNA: TGTGCCAGCAGCTTACTGGGACAGGGGGCTGAAAAACTGTTTTTT

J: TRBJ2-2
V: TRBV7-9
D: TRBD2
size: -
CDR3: CATYLSGRNTGELFF
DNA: TGTGCCACCTACCTCAGCGGGAGAAACACCGGGGAGCTGTTTTTT

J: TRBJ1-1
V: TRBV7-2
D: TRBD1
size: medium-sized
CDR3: CASSPTGRTEAFF
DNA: TGTGCCAGCAGTCCGACAGGGAGGACTGAAGCTTTCTTT

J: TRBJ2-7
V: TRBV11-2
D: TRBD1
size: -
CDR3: CASSPRTGTYEQYF
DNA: TGTGCCAGCAGCCCCAGGACAGGGACCTACGAGCAGTACTTC

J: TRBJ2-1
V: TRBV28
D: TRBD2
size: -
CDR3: CASIPGLAGDEQFF
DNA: TGTGCCAGCATTCCGGGACTAGCGGGGGATGAGCAGTTCTTC

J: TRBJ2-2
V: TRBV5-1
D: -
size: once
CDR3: CASSPGPGANTGELFF
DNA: TGCGCCAGCAGCCCAGGTCCGGGGGCGAACACCGGGGAGCTGTTTTTT

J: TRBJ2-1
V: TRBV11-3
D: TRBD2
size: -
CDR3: CASSLGTSAAPDSYNEQFF
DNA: TGTGCCAGCAGCCTAGGGACTAGCGCCGCTCCAGACTCCTACAATGAGCAGTTCTTC

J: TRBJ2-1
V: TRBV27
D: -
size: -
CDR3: CASRVQGNEQFF
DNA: TGTGCCAGCAGGGTACAGGGTAATGAGCAGTTCTTC

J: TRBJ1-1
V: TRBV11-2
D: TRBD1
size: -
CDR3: CASSLGGGQGNHGTEAFF
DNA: TGTGCCAGCAGCTTAGGAGGCGGACAGGGGAACCACGGAACTGAAGCTTTCTTT

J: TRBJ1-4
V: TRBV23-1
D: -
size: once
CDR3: CASSQPDTATNEKLFF
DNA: TGCGCCAGCAGTCAACCTGACACGGCAACTAATGAAAAACTGTTTTTT

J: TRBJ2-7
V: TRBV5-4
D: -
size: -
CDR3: CASSLNGAEQYF
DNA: TGTGCCAGCAGCCTGAATGGGGCCGAGCAGTACTTC

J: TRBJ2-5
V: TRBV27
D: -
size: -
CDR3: CASSLGGMETQYF
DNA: TGTGCCAGCAGTCTAGGGGGTATGGAGACCCAGTACTTC

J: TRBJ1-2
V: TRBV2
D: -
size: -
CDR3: CASSDAGAGGYTF
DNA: TGTGCCAGCAGTGACGCAGGAGCGGGGGGCTACACCTTC

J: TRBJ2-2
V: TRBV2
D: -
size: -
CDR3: CASRGVLNTGELFF
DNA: TGTGCTAGCAGGGGCGTGTTGAACACCGGGGAGCTGTTTTTT

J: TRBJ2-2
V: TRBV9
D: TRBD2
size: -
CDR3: CASSATPGHSGSSAGELFF
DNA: TGTGCCAGCAGCGCAACGCCCGGCCACAGCGGGAGTAGCGCCGGGGAGCTGTTTTTT

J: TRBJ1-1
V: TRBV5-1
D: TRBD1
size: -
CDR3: CASSPPGTGVTEAFF
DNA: TGCGCCAGCAGCCCACCCGGGACAGGGGTGACTGAAGCTTTCTTT

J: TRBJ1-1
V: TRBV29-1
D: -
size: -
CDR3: CSVNPGYTEAFF
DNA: TGCAGCGTTAACCCCGGGTACACTGAAGCTTTCTTT

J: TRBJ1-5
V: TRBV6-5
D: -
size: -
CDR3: CASSYSRGNQPQHF
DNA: TGTGCCAGCAGTTACTCGAGGGGCAATCAGCCCCAGCATTTT

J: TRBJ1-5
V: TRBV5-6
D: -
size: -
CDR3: CASSYNSNQPQHF
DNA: TGTGCCAGCAGCTACAATAGCAATCAGCCCCAGCATTTT

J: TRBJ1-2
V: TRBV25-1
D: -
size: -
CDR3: CASSGREEEKLNYGYTF
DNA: TGTGCCAGCAGTGGGAGGGAGGAAGAGAAACTAAACTATGGCTACACCTTC

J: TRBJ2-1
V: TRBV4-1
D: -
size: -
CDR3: CASSQSNAMINEQFF
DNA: TGCGCCAGCAGCCAATCGAATGCTATGATCAATGAGCAGTTCTTC

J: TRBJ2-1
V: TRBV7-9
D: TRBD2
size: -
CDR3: CASSLLLGRHMNEQFF
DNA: TGTGCCAGCAGCTTATTGCTCGGGAGGCATATGAATGAGCAGTTCTTC

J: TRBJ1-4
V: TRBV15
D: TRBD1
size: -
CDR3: CATSRETGTGNEKLFF
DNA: TGTGCCACCAGCAGAGAGACCGGGACAGGGAATGAAAAACTGTTTTTT

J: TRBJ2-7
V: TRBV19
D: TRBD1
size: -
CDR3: CASSRWWTGVYEQYF
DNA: TGTGCCAGTAGCCGATGGTGGACAGGAGTCTACGAGCAGTACTTC

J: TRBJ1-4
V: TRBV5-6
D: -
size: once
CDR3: CASSFITGSQKLFF
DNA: TGTGCCAGCAGCTTTATTACCGGTAGTCAAAAACTGTTTTTT

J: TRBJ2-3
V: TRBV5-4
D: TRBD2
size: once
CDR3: CASSLSLAGSTSTDTQYF
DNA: TGTGCCAGCAGCTTATCACTAGCGGGATCTACTAGCACAGATACGCAGTATTTT

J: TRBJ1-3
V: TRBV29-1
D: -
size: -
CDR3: CSVYTGPGNTIYF
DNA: TGCAGCGTCTATACAGGGCCCGGAAACACCATATATTTT

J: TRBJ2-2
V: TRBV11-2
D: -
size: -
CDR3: CASSFRDFSGELFF
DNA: TGTGCCAGCAGCTTCCGGGACTTTAGCGGGGAGCTGTTTTTT

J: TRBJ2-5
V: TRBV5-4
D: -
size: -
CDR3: CASSLDYAGETQYF
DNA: TGTGCCAGCAGCTTGGATTATGCAGGAGAGACCCAGTACTTC

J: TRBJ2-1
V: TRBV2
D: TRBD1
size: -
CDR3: CANTGTGGNEQFF
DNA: TGTGCCAACACCGGGACAGGGGGCAATGAGCAGTTCTTC

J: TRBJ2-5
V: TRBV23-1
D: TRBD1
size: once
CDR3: CASSQSITGAQETQYF
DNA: TGCGCCAGCAGTCAATCTATTACAGGGGCCCAAGAGACCCAGTACTTC

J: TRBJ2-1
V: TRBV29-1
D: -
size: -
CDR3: CSVEAGEGDEQFF
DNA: TGCAGCGTTGAAGCGGGAGAGGGCGATGAGCAGTTCTTC

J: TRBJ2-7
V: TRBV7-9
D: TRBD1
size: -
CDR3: CASSYTGTGAYEQYF
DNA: TGTGCCAGCAGTTATACCGGGACAGGGGCCTACGAGCAGTACTTC

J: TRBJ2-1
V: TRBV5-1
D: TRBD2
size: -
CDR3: CASSPTSGGYNEQFF
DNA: TGCGCCAGCAGCCCTACTAGCGGGGGATACAATGAGCAGTTCTTC

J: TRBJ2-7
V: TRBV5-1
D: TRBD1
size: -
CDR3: CASSPGTGSGEQYF
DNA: TGCGCCAGCAGCCCCGGGACAGGGAGCGGCGAGCAGTACTTC

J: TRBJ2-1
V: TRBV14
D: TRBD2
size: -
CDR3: CASSQEETSGLNEQFF
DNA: TGTGCCAGCAGCCAGGAGGAGACTAGCGGCCTAAATGAGCAGTTCTTC

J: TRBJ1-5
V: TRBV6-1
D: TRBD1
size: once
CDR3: CASSQRNRGREPQHF
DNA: TGTGCCAGCAGTCAAAGAAACAGGGGGCGGGAGCCCCAGCATTTT

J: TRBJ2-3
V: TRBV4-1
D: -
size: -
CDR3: CASSQELVTDTQYF
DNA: TGCGCCAGCAGCCAAGAACTAGTTACAGATACGCAGTATTTT

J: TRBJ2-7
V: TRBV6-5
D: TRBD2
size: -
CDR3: CASRNRLAVYEQYF
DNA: TGTGCCAGCAGAAATAGACTAGCTGTCTACGAGCAGTACTTC

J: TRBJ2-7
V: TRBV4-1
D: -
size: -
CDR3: CASSRVRGFGSEQYF
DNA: TGCGCCAGCAGCCGCGTCCGGGGTTTCGGGTCCGAGCAGTACTTC

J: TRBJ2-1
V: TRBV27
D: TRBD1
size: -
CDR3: CASSKQGAISHEQFF
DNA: TGTGCCAGCAGTAAACAGGGGGCTATTAGCCATGAGCAGTTCTTC

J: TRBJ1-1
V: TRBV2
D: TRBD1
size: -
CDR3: CAIAQGGTEAFF
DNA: TGTGCCATTGCACAGGGGGGCACTGAAGCTTTCTTT

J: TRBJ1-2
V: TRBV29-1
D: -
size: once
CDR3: CSVGGRFDNYGYTF
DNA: TGCAGCGTTGGTGGCAGGTTTGATAACTATGGCTACACCTTC